The 30 T cell receptor beta chains below come from one sample, sequenced in a study of T cells of healthy individuals. TCRdb reanalysed the 5' RACE reads using MiXCR and keeps one entry per CDR3 protein. The profile shows 40,000 to 45,000 distinct CDR3 sequences, approximately 5% of them singletons. These receptors all stem from a human donor in good health.

There are a few counts of this clonotype. This chain uses TRBV7-8 with TRBJ2-7; the D gene is possibly TRBD1 (6 bases). Trimming stripped 5 bases from V and 4 bases from J, with 12 bases between. Germline V gives CDR1 SGHVS, CDR2 FQNEAQ. The CDR3 length is 13 residues. The CDR3 nucleotides are TGTGCCAGCAGCCGGAGGACAGATTACGAGCAGTACTTC. Its protein product is CASSRRTDYEQYF.

This clonotype was detected many times. The chain joins TRBV14 to TRBJ1-3; no definite D call. The length of the CDR3 is 15 residues. The germline V gene encodes CDR1 SGHDN and CDR2 FVKESK. With 2 bases removed from V and 7 bases from J, the gap between germline ends came to 15 bases. The CDR3 sequence is CASSQRLGSGNTIYF. The CDR3 DNA follows: TGTGCCAGCAGCCAACGGTTGGGATCGGGGAACACCATATATTTT.

This clonotype was observed at least ten times. The rearrangement links TRBV5-5 to TRBJ2-7; D is unclear. The V end lost 5 bases, the J end lost 0 bases, and 18 bases lay between the germline ends. The CDR3 has 16 amino acids. Germline V gene data show CDR1 as SGHKS and CDR2 as YYEKEE (reference sequence). The CDR3 protein is CASRAAWKRSSYEQYF. Written as DNA, the CDR3 is TGTGCCAGCAGAGCCGCCTGGAAGAGGAGCTCCTACGAGCAGTACTTC.

As concerns this clonotype: One end of the junction does not line up with germline, which may come from a read error. The chain links TRBV18 to TRBJ1-6; tentatively, D is TRBD1 (5 bases). This CDR3 comprises 13 residues. Germline assignment: CDR1 KGHSH and CDR2 LQKENI. CDR3 coding DNA: TGTGTCAGCTCAGAACAGGTTTCCTCACCCCTCCACTTT. Translating gives CVSSEQVSSPLHF.

The gene calls are TRBV30 and TRBJ2-7; 8 nucleotides line up with TRBD1. The V and J ends lost 8 bases and 6 bases, in that order; junction bases with no gene match: 9. The CDR3 extends over 12 amino acids. Germline CDR1 GTSNPN, CDR2 SVGIG (reference sequence). The CDR3 region is CAATGRGREQYF. The CDR3 nucleotides read TGTGCCGCCACTGGCAGGGGGCGCGAGCAGTACTTC.

This clonotype was counted many times. The chain recombines TRBV6-1 with TRBJ2-1; TRBD1 or TRBD2 may be the D gene (5 bases each). Per the germline V gene, CDR1 is MNHNS and CDR2 is SASEGT. This CDR3 is 13 amino acids long. V lost 8 bases to trimming and J lost 8 bases, with 16 bases between them. CDR3 sequence: CASPGTAWDEQFF. In DNA form, the CDR3 reads TGTGCCAGCCCCGGGACGGCCTGGGATGAGCAGTTCTTC.

Remarks on this clonotype: Just one base apart from a much larger clone, this may be a read error. The rearrangement uses TRBV20-1 and TRBJ1-1; 7 nucleotides line up with TRBD1. Germline CDR1 and CDR2: DFQATT and SNEGSKA (reference sequence). The CDR3 has 11 amino acids. With 3 bases clipped from V and 9 bases from J, the junction kept 4 bases outside the gene matches. In DNA form, the CDR3 reads TGCAGTGCTAGGATGACAGGGAAAGCTTTCTTT. Protein sequence: CSARMTGKAFF.

This clonotype was seen more than once but under ten times. The chain couples TRBV2 to TRBJ2-6; perhaps D is TRBD1 or TRBD2 (5 bases each). V lost 11 bases, J lost 1 base, and 15 bases lay in between. This CDR3 region has 15 residues. Germline loops: CDR1 SNHLY, CDR2 FYNNEI. This CDR3 is CAGKRGVSGANVLTF. In nucleotides, the CDR3 is TGTGCCGGAAAACGAGGGGTTTCTGGGGCCAACGTCCTGACTTTC.

Turning to this clonotype: This may be a read error, as it is one base from a much larger clone. The chain couples TRBV25-1 to TRBJ1-2, with a weak D call TRBD1 (6 bases). The CDR3 is made up of 15 amino acids. The V gene's germline CDR1 is MGHDK and CDR2 SYGVNS. This CDR3 is CASSERGARINGYNF. CDR3 DNA sequence: TGTGCCAGCAGTGAAAGGGGGGCCCGGATAAATGGCTACAACTTC.

This clonotype was counted many times. The DNA for the CDR3 is TGTGCCAGCAGCCCTCAGCTCTCTGGGGCCAACGTCCTGACTTTC. Translation gives CASSPQLSGANVLTF. The V gene is TRBV3-1, the J gene TRBJ2-6; D call uncertain. CDR3 length equals 15 residues. Germline assignment: CDR1 LGHDT and CDR2 YNNKEL (reference sequence). Between the trimmed V and J ends, which lost 4 bases and 0 bases, there was a span of 7 bases.

This clonotype appeared a few times. This chain connects TRBV4-1 to TRBJ2-1; D possibly matches TRBD1 or TRBD2 (5 bases each). V shed 1 base and J shed 5 bases, with 18 bases lying between them. The CDR3 extends over 17 amino acids. In germline, CDR1 is MGHRA, CDR2 YSYEKL. The CDR3 loop reads CASSQGAIKGRDNEQFF. Written as DNA, the CDR3 is TGCGCCAGCAGCCAAGGGGCGATCAAGGGACGCGACAATGAGCAGTTCTTC.

This clonotype was recorded a few times. The J gene is TRBJ2-1, the V gene TRBV20-1; weak D call: TRBD1 (5 bases). CDR1 is DFQATT and CDR2 is SNEGSKA in the germline V gene (reference sequence). The V end was cut by 3 bases, the J end by 7 bases, with 10 bases between. The CDR3 has 12 residues. The CDR3 DNA sequence: TGCAGTGCTAGGCCTCAGGGTAATGAGCAGTTCTTC. It specifies CSARPQGNEQFF.

This clonotype came up many times. This chain connects TRBV7-2 to TRBJ2-7, with 14 bases aligning to TRBD2. In germline, CDR1 is SGHTA, CDR2 FQGNSA. Trimming at V came to 3 bases and at J to 4 bases, leaving 2 bases not matched to a gene. This CDR3 is 15 amino acids long. CDR3 in DNA: TGTGCCAGCAGCTTGACTAGCGGGGGGGCTTACGAGCAGTACTTC. It is translated as CASSLTSGGAYEQYF.

This clonotype was detected many times. The rearrangement joins TRBV6-5 to TRBJ1-6; 7 bases are shared with TRBD1. J was trimmed by 4 bases and V by 6 bases; bases with no gene match: 3. Germline loops: CDR1 MNHEY, CDR2 SVGAGI. The CDR3 runs 14 residues. Written as DNA, the CDR3 is TGTGCCAGCAGAAAGACAGGGTATAATTCACCCCTCCACTTT. Translated: CASRKTGYNSPLHF.

This clonotype was seen repeatedly, ten times or more. The V gene is TRBV4-2, the J gene TRBJ2-4; D remains ambiguous. V lost 0 bases, J lost 5 bases, and 11 bases lay in between. CDR3 size: 15 residues. Germline CDR1 LGHNA, CDR2 YNFKEQ. CDR3: CASSQEGLVENIQYF. CDR3 nucleotides: TGTGCCAGCAGCCAAGAAGGGCTAGTGGAAAACATTCAGTACTTC.

This clonotype was seen ten or more times. The CDR3 nucleotides read TGCAGCACTCAGGAGGGGGGGCCCTACGAGCAGTACTTC. It codes for CSTQEGGPYEQYF. The rearrangement links TRBV29-1 to TRBJ2-7; maybe TRBD2 (7 bases). The CDR3 has 13 residues. Germline V gene sequence: CDR1 SQVTM, CDR2 ANQGSEA. V was shortened by 8 bases and J by 2 bases, with 16 bases between the two germline ends.

The sample holds many counts of this clonotype. The chain employs TRBV27 and TRBJ1-3, with unresolved D. V shed 6 bases and J shed 1 base, with 13 bases lying between them. This CDR3 region has 15 residues. Germline values: CDR1 MNHEY, CDR2 SMNVEV (reference sequence). The CDR3 spells CASSLTIGSGNTIYF. CDR3 sequence (DNA): TGTGCCAGCAGCTTAACGATTGGGTCTGGAAACACCATATATTTT.

There are many counts of this clonotype. The chain has TRBV11-2 and TRBJ2-1; D may match TRBD1 or TRBD2 (6 bases each). The CDR3 extends over 16 amino acids. V shed 2 bases and J shed 5 bases, with 16 bases lying between them. In germline, CDR1 is SGHAT, CDR2 FQNNGV. The CDR3 spells CASSLMGGHLHNEQFF. DNA of the CDR3: TGTGCCAGCAGCTTAATGGGGGGACACCTCCACAATGAGCAGTTCTTC.

The CDR3 coding sequence is TGTGCCAGCAGTGAGGGCCAGTCGGTTAGTGAAAAACTGTTTTTT. As protein: CASSEGQSVSEKLFF. The chain has TRBV6-1 and TRBJ1-4, with D uncertain. The CDR3 runs to 15 residues. The ends were cut back, 3 bases at V and 7 bases at J, with 15 bases in the middle. Germline V gives CDR1 MNHNS, CDR2 SASEGT.

Ten or more counts support this clonotype. The chain combines TRBV29-1 with TRBJ2-7, with D possibly matching TRBD2 (5 bases). Deletions cut 2 bases from V and 7 bases from J, with 12 bases between. The CDR3 loop spans 12 amino acids. CDR1 and CDR2 (germline): SQVTM, ANQGSEA. CDR3 DNA: TGCAGCGTTGAAATGTCAAGAGGGGAGCAGTACTTC. It specifies CSVEMSRGEQYF.

Ten or more counts support this clonotype. J is TRBJ1-2 and V is TRBV3-1; 8 nucleotides match TRBD1. Unmatched junction bases numbered 5, after V lost 1 base and J lost 4 bases. The CDR3 is 15 residues long. Germline loops: CDR1 LGHDT, CDR2 YNNKEL (reference sequence). The CDR3 DNA is TGTGCCAGCAGCCAAGTTCCAACAGGGGGCTATGGCTACACCTTC. Amino acids: CASSQVPTGGYGYTF.

At least ten counts were recorded for this clonotype. V usage is TRBV6-5 and J usage is TRBJ2-3; 10 nucleotides match TRBD2. The CDR3 totals 16 residues. Unmatched junction bases numbered 8, after V lost 3 bases and J lost 5 bases. Germline CDR1 MNHEY, CDR2 SVGAGI. The CDR3 coding sequence is TGTGCCAGCAGTTATGACAAGCGGGAGGGGAAAGATACGCAGTATTTT. It is translated as CASSYDKREGKDTQYF.

In its sample, this clonotype was seen many times. The chain carries TRBV5-1 and TRBJ1-2; D possibly corresponds to TRBD1 (6 bases). The V gene lost 4 bases and the J gene lost 3 bases, with 7 bases spanning the gap. The CDR3 is 12 amino acids. Germline V gene lookup returns CDR1 SGHRS and CDR2 YFSETQ. The CDR3 sequence is CASSGQYYGYTF. The CDR3 nucleotides are TGCGCCAGCAGCGGACAGTACTATGGCTACACCTTC.

This clonotype was found a few times. The rearrangement uses TRBV6-2 or TRBV6-3 and TRBJ1-2, with D possibly matching TRBD1 (5 bases). Germline V CDR1 and CDR2: MNHEY, SVGEGT. The CDR3 is 14 amino acids. Trimming shortened V by 2 bases and J by 8 bases, and 15 bases separated the two germline ends. The CDR3 nucleotides read TGTGCCAGCAGTTACCTGGCCGGGAGGGACGGCTACACCTTC. Protein product: CASSYLAGRDGYTF.

This clonotype was seen repeatedly, ten times or more. The rearrangement links TRBV12-3 or TRBV12-4 to TRBJ1-6; D not certain. The CDR3 is 11 residues long. V was cut by 8 bases and J by 9 bases, with 8 bases left in between. The CDR3 loop reads CASQGSSPLHF. The CDR3 nucleotides are TGTGCCAGCCAAGGCAGTTCACCCCTCCACTTT.

The table lists this clonotype with many counts. The rearrangement joins TRBV20-1 to TRBJ1-4; possible D gene TRBD1, 5 bases. The CDR3 covers 13 residues. V was trimmed by 4 bases and J by 0 bases, leaving 6 bases between them. Germline V CDR1 and CDR2: DFQATT, SNEGSKA (reference sequence). CDR3 amino acids: CSAKTATNEKLFF. The CDR3 DNA follows: TGCAGTGCTAAGACAGCAACTAATGAAAAACTGTTTTTT.

The table lists this clonotype with a few counts. V gene TRBV4-1 combines with J gene TRBJ2-1; TRBD2 is a possible D gene (5 bases). Deletions cut 2 bases from V and 7 bases from J, with 12 bases between. Per germline, CDR1 MGHRA and CDR2 YSYEKL. This CDR3 has 14 amino acids. The CDR3 DNA reads TGCGCCAGCAGCCAAAGTGCGGGTGCAAATGAGCAGTTCTTC. Translating gives CASSQSAGANEQFF.

The chain joins TRBV9 to TRBJ2-1, with D perhaps matching TRBD2 (6 bases). Trimming left V 3 bases short and J 4 bases short, with 14 bases between. This CDR3 has 15 amino acids. Germline CDR1 reads SGDLS; CDR2 reads YYNGEE. CDR3 amino acids: CASSAPGLGYNEQFF. The CDR3 nucleotides read TGTGCCAGCAGCGCTCCGGGACTGGGTTACAATGAGCAGTTCTTC.

This clonotype has ten or more counts. The chain joins TRBV29-1 to TRBJ2-1; D is uncertain. The CDR3 is 15 amino acids. V lost 0 bases and J 5 bases, leaving 14 bases between the germline ends. Germline V gene sequence: CDR1 SQVTM, CDR2 ANQGSEA. CDR3 nucleotides: TGCAGCGTTGAAGACCACCGAATTCTCGACAATGAGCAGTTCTTC. Protein product: CSVEDHRILDNEQFF.

This clonotype was recorded many times. This chain uses TRBV6-5 with TRBJ1-2; D not resolved. Germline assignment: CDR1 MNHEY and CDR2 SVGAGI. Trimming left V 5 bases short and J 4 bases short, with 17 bases between. The length of the CDR3 is 15 residues. In DNA form, the CDR3 reads TGTGCCAGCAGTACCACTTTCCGGGGAATCTATGGCTACACCTTC. This translates into CASSTTFRGIYGYTF.